This entry features one T cell receptor (beta chain) sequence. This sample was taken from a study of shared clonotypes between healthy human individuals. V lost 3 bases and J 4 bases, leaving 12 bases between the germline ends. Germline loops: CDR1 MGHRA, CDR2 YSYEKL. The length of the CDR3 is 14 residues. Naive CD8 cells lacked CD45RO, underwent positive selection for CCR7 and left out terminally differentiated effector memory CD45RA+ cells. Only in-frame clones appear in the TCRdb table, and some are missing; sequencing was by immunoSEQ multiplex PCR. The sample carries some 2.1 million clones, around 93% recorded once.

The rearrangement uses TRBV4-1 and TRBJ1-2; perhaps TRBD1 as D (5 bases). The material sequenced was naive CD8+ T cells from PBMCs. The TCR was taken from a man younger than 35 in good health. Some clones in this sample may be carry-over from other donors' samples. The CDR3 is CASSHPRDPYGYTF. The CDR3 DNA sequence: TGCGCCAGCAGCCACCCCAGGGACCCCTATGGCTACACCTTC.